This T cell receptor (beta chain) was sequenced during a study of PD-1 blockade in classical Hodgkin lymphoma. Study conclusions and caveats: As was reported, newly diagnosed patients showed lower baseline TCR diversity than healthy donors did. Complete responders matched newly diagnosed patients in baseline diversity.

As to time point: cycle 4 day 1 (C4D1), after more than five weeks of nivolumab. With no exception, relapse followed autologous stem cell transplantation in all patients, and brentuximab vedotin exposure varied. Assay used: immunoSEQ multiplex PCR; TCRdb lists only in-frame clones, some missing. Of about 50,000 clones in the sample, under 80% are singletons; the top ten hold around 12%. Turning to this clone: Antigen specificity is unknown.

V was cut by 2 bases and J by 5 bases, with 6 bases left in between. The CDR3 is 12 residues long. From germline, CDR1 is MDHEN and CDR2 SYDVKM. The sample here was peripheral blood mononuclear cells (PBMCs), taken before the fourth cycle of nivolumab. The receptor was derived from a human donor with classical Hodgkin lymphoma. The V and J genes are TRBV28 and TRBJ1-1; D unresolved. The CDR3 nucleotides read TGTGCCAGCAGTTTAGAAGATACTGAAGCTTTCTTT. Amino acids: CASSLEDTEAFF.